This T cell receptor beta chain was identified during a study of T-cell reconstitution after alpha-beta-depleted transplantation in children. Whole-study results and caveats: Expanded graft clones numbering several hundred reportedly gave rise to alpha-beta T cells about two months after transplant. Certain patients had high TCRbeta diversity at day 60, and it came from recipient T cells and thymic progenitors that survived. Once a year had passed after transplant, T-cell counts and diversity came mostly from newly produced T cells.

Trimming cost V 3 bases and J 0 bases, with 15 bases left between them. The CDR3 sequence is 17 residues long. A TCRbeta library incorporating unique molecular identifiers was prepared. Each CDR3 protein is one row after TCRdb ran MiXCR on the PCR reads. The table records some 440,000 distinct CDR3 sequences, roughly 15% of them present only once. About this clonotype itself: The antigen remains undetermined.

The TCR was taken from a boy in the first two years of life who had a stem cell transplant for Wiskott-Aldrich syndrome, so the T cells may come from the graft donor. Sequenced here: PBMCs, mostly from graft donor cells, sampled 360 days after TCRalphabeta/CD19-depleted stem cell transplant. This chain links TRBV12-3 or TRBV12-4 with TRBJ2-1; tentatively, D is TRBD1 or TRBD2 (5 bases each). In DNA, the CDR3 is TGTGCCAGCAGTTTGGGGGAAAGAATCAGCTCCTACAATGAGCAGTTCTTC. Its protein is CASSLGERISSYNEQFF.